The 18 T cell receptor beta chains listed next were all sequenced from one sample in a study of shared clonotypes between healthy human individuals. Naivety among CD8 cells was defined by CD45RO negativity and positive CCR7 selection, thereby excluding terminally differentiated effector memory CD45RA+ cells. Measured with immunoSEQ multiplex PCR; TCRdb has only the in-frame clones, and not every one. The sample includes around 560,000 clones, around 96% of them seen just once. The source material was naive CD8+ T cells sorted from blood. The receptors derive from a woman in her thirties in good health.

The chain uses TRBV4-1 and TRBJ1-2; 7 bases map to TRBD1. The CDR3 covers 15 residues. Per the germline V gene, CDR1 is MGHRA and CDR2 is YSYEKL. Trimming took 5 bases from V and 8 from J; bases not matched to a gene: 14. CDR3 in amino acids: CASSLRDSASEGYTF. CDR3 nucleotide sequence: TGCGCCAGCAGCTTACGGGACAGCGCGTCGGAGGGCTACACCTTC.

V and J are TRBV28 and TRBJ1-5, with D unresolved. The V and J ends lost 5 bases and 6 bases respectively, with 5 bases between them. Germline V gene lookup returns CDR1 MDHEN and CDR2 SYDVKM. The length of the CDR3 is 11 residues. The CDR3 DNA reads TGTGCCAGCAGTCGTCTTCAGCCCCAGCATTTT. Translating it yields CASSRLQPQHF.

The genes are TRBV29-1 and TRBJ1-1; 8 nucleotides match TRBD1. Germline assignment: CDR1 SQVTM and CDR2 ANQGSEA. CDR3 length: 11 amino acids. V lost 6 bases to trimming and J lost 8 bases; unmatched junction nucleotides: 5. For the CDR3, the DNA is TGCAGCGTAGGACAGGGTTTCGAAGCTTTCTTT. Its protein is CSVGQGFEAFF.

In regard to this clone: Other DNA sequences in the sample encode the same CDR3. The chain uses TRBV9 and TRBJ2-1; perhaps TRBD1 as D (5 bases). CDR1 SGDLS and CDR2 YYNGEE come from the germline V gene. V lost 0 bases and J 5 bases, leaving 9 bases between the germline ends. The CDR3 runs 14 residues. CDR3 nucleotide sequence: TGTGCCAGCAGCGTAGAGGACAATAACAATGAGCAGTTCTTC. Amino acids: CASSVEDNNNEQFF.

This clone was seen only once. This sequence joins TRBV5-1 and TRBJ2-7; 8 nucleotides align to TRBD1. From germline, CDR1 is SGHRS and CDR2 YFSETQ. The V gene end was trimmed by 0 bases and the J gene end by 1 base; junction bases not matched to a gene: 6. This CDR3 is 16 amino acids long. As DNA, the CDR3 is TGCGCCAGCAGCTTGGGGCCCGGGACAGGATCCTACGAGCAGTACTTC. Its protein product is CASSLGPGTGSYEQYF.

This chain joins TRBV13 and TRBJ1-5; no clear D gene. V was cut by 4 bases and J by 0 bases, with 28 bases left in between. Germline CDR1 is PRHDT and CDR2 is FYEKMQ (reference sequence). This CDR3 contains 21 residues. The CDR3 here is CASSSARVYLGGGYSNQPQHF. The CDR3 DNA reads TGTGCCAGCAGCTCCGCCAGAGTGTATTTGGGAGGTGGCTATAGCAATCAGCCCCAGCATTTT. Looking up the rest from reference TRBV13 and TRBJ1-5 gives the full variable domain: AAGVIQSPRHLIKEKRETATLKCYPIPRHDTVYWYQQGPGQDPQFLISFYEKMQSDKGSIPDRFSAQQFSDYHSELNMSSLELGDSALYFCASSSARVYLGGGYSNQPQHFGDGTRLSIL.

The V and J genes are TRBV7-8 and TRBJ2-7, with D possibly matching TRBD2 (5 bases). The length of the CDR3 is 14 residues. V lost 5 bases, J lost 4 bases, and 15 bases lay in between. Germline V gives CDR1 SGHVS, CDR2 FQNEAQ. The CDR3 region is CASSPHGDYYEQYF. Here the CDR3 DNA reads TGTGCCAGCAGCCCTCACGGGGATTATTACGAGCAGTACTTC.

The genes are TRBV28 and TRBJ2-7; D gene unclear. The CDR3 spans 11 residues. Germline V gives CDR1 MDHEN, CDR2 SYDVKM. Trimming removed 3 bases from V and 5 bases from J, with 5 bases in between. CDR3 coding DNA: TGTGCCAGCAGTTTCACTGACGAGCAGTACTTC. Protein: CASSFTDEQYF.

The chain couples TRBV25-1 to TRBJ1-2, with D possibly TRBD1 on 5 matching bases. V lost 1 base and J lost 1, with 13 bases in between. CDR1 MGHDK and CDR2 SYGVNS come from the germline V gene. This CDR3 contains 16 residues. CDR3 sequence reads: CASSESQDINNYGYTF. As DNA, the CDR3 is TGTGCCAGCAGTGAATCGCAGGACATCAATAACTATGGCTACACCTTC.

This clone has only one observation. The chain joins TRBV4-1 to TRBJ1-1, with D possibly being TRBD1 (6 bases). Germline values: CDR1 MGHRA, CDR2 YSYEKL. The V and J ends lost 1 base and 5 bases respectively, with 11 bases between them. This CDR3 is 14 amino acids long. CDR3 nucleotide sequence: TGCGCCAGCAGCCAAGCTGGGGGCGGGACTGAAGCTTTCTTT. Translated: CASSQAGGGTEAFF.

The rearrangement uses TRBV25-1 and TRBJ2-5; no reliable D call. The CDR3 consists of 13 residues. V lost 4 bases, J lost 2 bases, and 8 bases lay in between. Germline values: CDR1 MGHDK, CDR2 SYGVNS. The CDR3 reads CASSVSRQETQYF. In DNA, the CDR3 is TGTGCCAGCAGTGTCTCTAGGCAAGAGACCCAGTACTTC.

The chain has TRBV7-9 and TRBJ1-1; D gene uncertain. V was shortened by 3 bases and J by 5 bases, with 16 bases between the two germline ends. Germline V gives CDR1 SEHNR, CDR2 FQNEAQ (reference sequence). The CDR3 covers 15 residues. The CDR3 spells CASSLGGPRETEAFF. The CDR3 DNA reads TGTGCCAGCAGCTTGGGCGGGCCCCGAGAAACTGAAGCTTTCTTT.

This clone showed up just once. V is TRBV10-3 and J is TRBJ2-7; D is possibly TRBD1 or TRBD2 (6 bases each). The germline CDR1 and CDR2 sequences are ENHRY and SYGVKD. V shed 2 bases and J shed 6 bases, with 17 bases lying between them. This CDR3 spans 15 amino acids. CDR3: CAISEPPAGGGEQYF. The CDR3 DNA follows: TGTGCCATCAGTGAGCCCCCCGCCGGGGGCGGCGAGCAGTACTTC.

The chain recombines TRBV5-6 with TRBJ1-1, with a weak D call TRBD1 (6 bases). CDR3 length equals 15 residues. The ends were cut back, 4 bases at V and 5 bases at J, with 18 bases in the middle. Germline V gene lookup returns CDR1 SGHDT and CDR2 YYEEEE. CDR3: CASSQQTGLLTEAFF. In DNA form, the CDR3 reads TGTGCCAGCAGCCAACAGACAGGACTACTTACTGAAGCTTTCTTT.

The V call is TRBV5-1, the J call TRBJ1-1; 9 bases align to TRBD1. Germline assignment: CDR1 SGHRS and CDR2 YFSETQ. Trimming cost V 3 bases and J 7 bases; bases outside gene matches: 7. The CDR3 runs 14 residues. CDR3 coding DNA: TGCGCCAGCAGCTGGGGGACAGGGACTGGTGAAGCTTTCTTT. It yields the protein CASSWGTGTGEAFF.

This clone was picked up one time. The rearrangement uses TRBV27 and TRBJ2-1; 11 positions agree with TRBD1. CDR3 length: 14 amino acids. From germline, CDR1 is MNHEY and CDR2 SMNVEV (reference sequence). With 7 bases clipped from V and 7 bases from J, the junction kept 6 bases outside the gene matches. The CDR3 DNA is TGTGCCAGCACCCGAGGGACAGGGGGGAATGAGCAGTTCTTC. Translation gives CASTRGTGGNEQFF.

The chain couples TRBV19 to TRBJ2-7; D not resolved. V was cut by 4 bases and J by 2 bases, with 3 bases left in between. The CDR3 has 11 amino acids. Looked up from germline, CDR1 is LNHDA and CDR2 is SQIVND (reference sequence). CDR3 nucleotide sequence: TGTGCCAGTAGTAACGCCTACGAGCAGTACTTC. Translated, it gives CASSNAYEQYF.

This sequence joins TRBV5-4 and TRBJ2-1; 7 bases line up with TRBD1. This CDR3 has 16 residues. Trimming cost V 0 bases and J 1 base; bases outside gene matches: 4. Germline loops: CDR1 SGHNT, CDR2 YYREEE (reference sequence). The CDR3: CASSLERQGSYNEQFF. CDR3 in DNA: TGTGCCAGCAGCTTGGAACGACAGGGATCCTACAATGAGCAGTTCTTC.